Listed here are 30 T cell receptor beta chains from one sample, sequenced in a study of identifying expanded T cells in peripheral blood. Generated by immunoSEQ multiplex PCR, the TCRdb table keeps only in-frame clones and is missing some. Among more than 65,000 clones listed, around 89% were seen once. The sample was blood. The receptor set was obtained from a person between 18 and 70 years old in good health.

In this sample, this clone turned up a few times. One end of the junction fails to match germline, which may point to a read error. This CDR3 is also generated by other DNA sequences in the sample. V gene TRBV5-4 combines with J gene TRBJ1-1; D is undetermined. Germline assignment: CDR1 SGHNT and CDR2 YYREEE (reference sequence). The CDR3 length is 12 residues. The DNA for the CDR3 is TGCGCCAGCAGCCATCCGAACACTGAAGCTTTCTTT. Its translation: CASSHPNTEAFF.

The CDR3 DNA reads TGTGCCAGCAGTTTTCAAGGCCGGGACAGGGGGCTTGGCTACACCTTC. Its protein product is CASSFQGRDRGLGYTF. The chain combines TRBV27 with TRBJ1-2, with 12 bases that match TRBD1. The CDR3 has 16 amino acids. Germline values: CDR1 MNHEY, CDR2 SMNVEV (reference sequence). After removal of 3 bases from V and 7 bases from J, the junction contained 9 bases not matched to a gene.

The chain links TRBV4-1 to TRBJ2-3; 8 bases are a match to TRBD2. Unmatched junction bases numbered 5, after V lost 0 bases and J lost 0 bases. The germline gives CDR1 MGHRA, CDR2 YSYEKL. The CDR3 runs 17 residues. Written as DNA, the CDR3 is TGCGCCAGCAGCCAAGACTTACGCGGGGGGAGCACAGATACGCAGTATTTT. Protein: CASSQDLRGGSTDTQYF.

This chain links TRBV5-4 with TRBJ1-2; D perhaps matches TRBD1 (6 bases). The V end was cut by 1 base, the J end by 8 bases, with 12 bases between. The CDR3 is 13 residues long. In germline, CDR1 is SGHNT, CDR2 YYREEE (reference sequence). In DNA form, the CDR3 reads TGTGCCAGCAGCTTGAACTGGGGGGGCGGCTACACCTTC. Its protein is CASSLNWGGGYTF.

J is TRBJ1-3 and V is TRBV4-3; D not resolved. Trimming stripped 4 bases from V and 0 bases from J, with 16 bases between. CDR3 length: 17 residues. Germline CDR1 and CDR2: LGHNA and YSLEER. CDR3 region: CASSPTPDNLSGNTIYF. DNA of the CDR3: TGCGCCAGCAGCCCGACTCCTGACAATCTCTCTGGAAACACCATATATTTT.

V gene TRBV19 combines with J gene TRBJ2-3; D may be TRBD2 (5 bases). Trimming took 4 bases from V and 1 from J, leaving 9 bases between them. Germline CDR1 LNHDA, CDR2 SQIVND (reference sequence). The CDR3 runs to 14 residues. CDR3 bases: TGTGCCAGTAGTACGGGATTTCGCACAGATACGCAGTATTTT. Translated: CASSTGFRTDTQYF.

The V and J genes are TRBV2 and TRBJ2-3; weak D call: TRBD2 (6 bases). CDR1 and CDR2 from the germline V gene are SNHLY and FYNNEI. CDR3 size: 16 residues. V was pared by 1 base and J by 2 bases, with 13 bases between. CDR3 DNA sequence: TGTGCCAGCAGTGAAGTTGCGGGGACCAACACAGATACGCAGTATTTT. Amino acids: CASSEVAGTNTDTQYF.

The chain combines TRBV28 with TRBJ2-6; TRBD1 matches 7 bases. The CDR3 covers 18 residues. V gave up 4 bases and J gave up 0 bases; unmatched junction bases: 9. CDR1 and CDR2 (germline): MDHEN, SYDVKM. CDR3 DNA: TGTGCCAGCAGTTCCTACGACAGGGCCAACTCTGGGGCCAACGTCCTGACTTTC. Protein: CASSSYDRANSGANVLTF.

The chain links TRBV19 to TRBJ1-5, with 11 bases identical to TRBD1. V shed 4 bases, J shed 5 bases, and the junction held 7 bases outside the gene matches. CDR1 is LNHDA and CDR2 is SQIVND in the germline V gene (reference sequence). CDR3 length equals 16 residues. CDR3 coding DNA: TGTGCCAGTAGTACCGGGGGACAGGGGGATTATCAGCCCCAGCATTTT. Its protein product is CASSTGGQGDYQPQHF.

The V and J genes are TRBV4-1 and TRBJ1-2; D gene unclear. The CDR3 contains 15 residues. Germline values: CDR1 MGHRA, CDR2 YSYEKL. Trimming left V 0 bases short and J 7 bases short, with 15 bases between. The CDR3 region has the DNA TGCGCCAGCAGCCAAGATAGGCAGGCCTGGGGTGGCTACACCTTC. Translated, it gives CASSQDRQAWGGYTF.

This clone was seen more than once but under ten times. The genes are TRBV5-5 and TRBJ2-5; TRBD1 matches 10 bases. Germline V gives CDR1 SGHKS, CDR2 YYEKEE (reference sequence). There are 15 residues in the CDR3. Germline trimming cut 4 bases from V and 3 bases from J; bases unmatched to any gene: 6. The CDR3 DNA follows: TGTGCCAGCAGCCGAGCCGGGACAGGGGAAGAGACCCAGTACTTC. Its protein product is CASSRAGTGEETQYF.

V gene TRBV29-1 combines with J gene TRBJ1-2; the D gene is possibly TRBD1 (5 bases). V was pared by 1 base and J by 2 bases, with 14 bases between. CDR3 length: 15 residues. CDR1 and CDR2 (germline): SQVTM, ANQGSEA. The chain's CDR3 is CSVEALGRPNYGYTF. CDR3 DNA: TGCAGCGTTGAAGCTCTGGGACGGCCCAACTATGGCTACACCTTC. Full variable domain (missing parts from reference TRBV29-1 and TRBJ1-2): SAVISQKPSRDICQRGTSLTIQCQVDSQVTMMFWYRQQPGQSLTLIATANQGSEATYESGFVIDKFPISRPNLTFSTLTVSNMSPEDSSIYLCSVEALGRPNYGYTFGSGTRLTVV.

This rearrangement joins TRBV7-2 to TRBJ2-2, with D uncertain. Per the germline V gene, CDR1 is SGHTA and CDR2 is FQGNSA. CDR3 length: 13 residues. Trimming cost V 3 bases and J 6 bases, with 8 bases left between them. The CDR3 bases are TGTGCCAGCAGCTTCCCTCCCGCCGGGGAGCTGTTTTTT. Translation: CASSFPPAGELFF.

The J gene is TRBJ2-2, the V gene TRBV9; 12 bases are shared with TRBD2. Per the germline V gene, CDR1 is SGDLS and CDR2 is YYNGEE. The CDR3 totals 16 residues. V dropped 2 bases and J dropped 8; count of bases not matched to a gene: 7. In nucleotides, the CDR3 is TGTGCCAGCAGCGTGACAGGACTAGCGGGGACTGGGGAGCTGTTTTTT. Translation: CASSVTGLAGTGELFF.

The J gene is TRBJ1-5, the V gene TRBV28; D is ambiguous. Trimming removed 6 bases at V and 4 bases at J, with 16 bases between. In germline, CDR1 is MDHEN, CDR2 SYDVKM. CDR3 length equals 15 residues. The CDR3 sequence: CASSPLGRENQPQHF. The CDR3 coding sequence is TGTGCCAGCAGCCCTTTAGGTCGGGAAAATCAGCCCCAGCATTTT.

J is TRBJ2-3 and V is TRBV10-3; 7 nucleotides align to TRBD2. The CDR3 covers 15 residues. The germline V gene has CDR1 ENHRY and CDR2 SYGVKD. V shed 1 base, J shed 3 bases, and the junction held 4 bases outside the gene matches. The CDR3 DNA is TGTGCCATCAGTGAGTTGGAGGGAGGGACAGATACGCAGTATTTT. Amino acid sequence: CAISELEGGTDTQYF.

This chain connects TRBV5-5 to TRBJ2-5; TRBD2 matches 7 bases. CDR3 length equals 11 residues. V trimming: 10 bases; J trimming: 5 bases; junction bases outside the gene matches: 5. CDR1 and CDR2 (germline): SGHKS, YYEKEE (reference sequence). The chain's CDR3 is CAGGDYETQYF. The CDR3 DNA reads TGTGCCGGCGGGGACTATGAGACCCAGTACTTC.

The V gene is TRBV6-6, the J gene TRBJ1-1; possibly TRBD1 for D (5 bases). The CDR3 length is 14 residues. CDR1 and CDR2 from the germline V gene are MNHNY and SVGAGI (reference sequence). Trimming removed 5 bases at V and 1 base at J, with 11 bases between. CDR3 in DNA: TGTGCCAGCAGTGGCGGGGCGTGGAACACTGAAGCTTTCTTT. Translating it yields CASSGGAWNTEAFF.

The V call is TRBV5-5, the J call TRBJ1-3; D possibly corresponds to TRBD1 (5 bases). Trimming pared 0 bases from V and 0 bases from J, leaving 13 bases between. This CDR3 is 17 amino acids long. The germline gives CDR1 SGHKS, CDR2 YYEKEE (reference sequence). This chain's CDR3 is CASSLGAGLVSGNTIYF. CDR3 DNA sequence: TGTGCCAGCAGCTTGGGTGCAGGGCTAGTCTCTGGAAACACCATATATTTT.

The chain uses TRBV5-6 and TRBJ2-3, with TRBD2 matching 7 bases. Germline V gene sequence: CDR1 SGHDT, CDR2 YYEEEE. With V trimmed by 2 bases and J by 4 bases, 10 bases remained unmatched. The CDR3 is 16 residues long. The CDR3 sequence is CASSFSETSSADTQYF. The CDR3 nucleotides read TGTGCCAGCAGCTTCTCAGAGACTAGCAGCGCAGATACGCAGTATTTT.

On this clone: The sample has other DNA sequences that encode this CDR3 too. CDR3 sequence reads: CASSEGLFNQPQHF. Here the CDR3 DNA reads TGTGCCAGCAGTGAAGGTTTGTTCAATCAGCCCCAGCATTTT. The chain uses TRBV6-1 and TRBJ1-5; D is uncertain. This CDR3 has 14 amino acids. Trimming shortened V by 1 base and J by 3 bases, and 7 bases separated the two germline ends. Germline V CDR1 and CDR2: MNHNS, SASEGT.

The genes are TRBV11-2 and TRBJ2-1; D possibly uses TRBD1 or TRBD2 (6 bases each). The CDR3 sequence is 16 residues long. Germline loops: CDR1 SGHAT, CDR2 FQNNGV. Deletions cut 3 bases from V and 6 bases from J, with 18 bases between. The CDR3 nucleotides are TGTGCCAGCAGCTTTACTGGTGGGGGGCATATCAATGAGCAGTTCTTC. It encodes CASSFTGGGHINEQFF.

The V call is TRBV7-2, the J call TRBJ2-7; 14 bases agree with TRBD2. The CDR3 has 15 residues. V lost 5 bases, J lost 4 bases, and 4 bases stayed unmatched. The V gene's germline CDR1 is SGHTA and CDR2 FQGNSA. CDR3 nucleotides: TGTGCCAGCAGCCCAGGACTAGCGGGGGGTTACGAGCAGTACTTC. It is translated as CASSPGLAGGYEQYF. Drawing the rest from reference TRBV7-2 and TRBJ2-7, the complete variable domain is GAGVSQSPSNKVTEKGKDVELRCDPISGHTALYWYRQSLGQGLEFLIYFQGNSAPDKSGLPSDRFSAERTGGSVSTLTIQRTQQEDSAVYLCASSPGLAGGYEQYFGPGTRLTVT.

The rearrangement uses TRBV25-1 and TRBJ2-5, with 15 positions matching TRBD2. V shed 4 bases, J shed 5 bases, and the junction held 5 bases outside the gene matches. The germline V gene encodes CDR1 MGHDK and CDR2 SYGVNS. The CDR3 consists of 16 residues. The CDR3 loop reads CASSGTSGRVRETQYF. Here the CDR3 DNA reads TGTGCCAGCAGTGGGACTAGCGGGAGGGTAAGGGAGACCCAGTACTTC.

This clone was recorded once. The gene calls are TRBV5-6 and TRBJ2-3; TRBD1 is a possible D gene (5 bases). CDR1 is SGHDT and CDR2 is YYEEEE in the germline V gene. The CDR3 is 14 residues long. V was trimmed by 2 bases and J by 6 bases, leaving 13 bases between them. The CDR3 loop reads CASSLSQGEDTQYF. The CDR3 DNA reads TGTGCCAGCAGCTTATCTCAGGGTGAGGATACGCAGTATTTT.

About this clone: Sequence at one end of the junction differs from germline and may be a read error. The chain combines TRBV5-1 with TRBJ1-5, with D unresolved. CDR1 is SGHRS, CDR2 YFSETQ, per germline. CDR3 length equals 14 residues. CDR3: CASGLEGNNQPQHF. The CDR3 DNA reads as TGCGCCAGCGGCTTGGAGGGCAACAATCAGCCCCAGCATTTT.

The rearrangement links TRBV29-1 to TRBJ1-1, with 9 bases fitting TRBD1. Germline V gives CDR1 SQVTM, CDR2 ANQGSEA. Trimming took 2 bases from V and 10 from J; bases not matched to a gene: 17. CDR3 length: 16 amino acids. The CDR3 DNA follows: TGCAGCGTTGAATTCCGGGACAGGGCAGGGGGCGTTGGAGCTTTCTTT. It is translated as CSVEFRDRAGGVGAFF.

This clone was detected only once. The chain is built from TRBV7-8 and TRBJ2-1; no clear D gene. This CDR3 has 16 amino acids. Germline V gene sequence: CDR1 SGHVS, CDR2 FQNEAQ. V lost 2 bases and J lost 1, with 12 bases in between. The CDR3 loop is CASSLNSGTSYNEQFF. The CDR3 DNA is TGTGCCAGCAGCTTAAACAGTGGAACGTCCTACAATGAGCAGTTCTTC. The full variable domain, rest sourced from reference TRBV7-8 and TRBJ2-1, is GAGVSQSPRYKVAKRGQDVALRCDPISGHVSLFWYQQALGQGPEFLTYFQNEAQLDKSGLPSDRFFAERPEGSVSTLKIQRTQQEDSAVYLCASSLNSGTSYNEQFFGPGTRLTVL.

V gene TRBV28 combines with J gene TRBJ1-1; possible D gene TRBD1, 5 bases. Germline V gene sequence: CDR1 MDHEN, CDR2 SYDVKM. The CDR3 runs 12 residues. Trimming pared 9 bases from V and 11 bases from J, leaving 19 bases between. CDR3 amino acids: CASSGGSRSAFF. The DNA of the CDR3 is TGTGCCAGTTCGGGGGGGTCGAGGTCGGCTTTCTTT.

The chain joins TRBV28 to TRBJ2-7, with a tentative D call TRBD2 (7 bases). Germline V gene sequence: CDR1 MDHEN, CDR2 SYDVKM. With 5 bases removed from V and 5 bases from J, the gap between germline ends came to 16 bases. The CDR3 covers 14 residues. Here the CDR3 reads CASSPVWGGNEQYF. Written as DNA, the CDR3 is TGTGCCAGCAGTCCCGTATGGGGGGGCAACGAGCAGTACTTC.